The rows below give T cell receptor beta chains drawn from one sample of a study of cytomegalovirus exposure and HLA in healthy donors. TCRdb's copy holds only in-frame clones and misses some; the assay was immunoSEQ multiplex PCR. The table lists over 150,000 clones, roughly 80% of them singletons. The specimen sequenced was PBMCs. All receptors derive from a man aged 25 to 45 in good health and CMV-seropositive. Each CDR3 is given with its conserved first and last residue. A D gene is named only where the DNA matches it firmly. Expanded clones get a size class; other rows say once, few or many, or leave the size out.

NA | NA | 16 | TRBJ1-5 | TRBV10-1 | CASSESQGFRNQPQHF | TGCGCCAGCAGTGAGTCACAGGGATTTCGCAATCAGCCCCAGCATTTT
NA | TRBD2 | 14 | TRBJ2-7 | TRBV4-1 | CASSQASGEGEQYF | TGCGCCAGCAGCCAAGCTAGCGGGGAGGGAGAGCAGTACTTC
NA | TRBD1 | 15 | TRBJ1-3 | TRBV7-8 | CASSLGTGSGNTIYF | TGTGCCAGCAGCTTAGGGACAGGTTCTGGAAACACCATATATTTT
NA | TRBD2 | 16 | TRBJ2-1 | TRBV7-3 | CASSLTLAGGQDEQFF | TGTGCCAGCAGCTTAACCCTAGCGGGGGGGCAGGATGAGCAGTTCTTC
NA | NA | 15 | TRBJ2-7 | TRBV18 | CASSWTDTPSYEQYF | TGTGCCAGCTCATGGACAGATACCCCCTCCTACGAGCAGTACTTC
NA | TRBD1 | 13 | TRBJ1-2 | TRBV4-3 | CASSQTGYYGYTF | TGCGCCAGCAGCCAGACAGGGTACTATGGCTACACCTTC
NA | TRBD1 | 14 | TRBJ1-5 | TRBV5-1 | CASSFSGGDQPQHF | TGCGCCAGCAGCTTCTCAGGGGGCGATCAGCCCCAGCATTTT
NA | NA | 15 | TRBJ1-1 | TRBV7-9 | CASSLVMGGATEAFF | TGTGCCAGCAGCTTAGTTATGGGGGGAGCCACTGAAGCTTTCTTT
NA | NA | 15 | TRBJ2-3 | TRBV5-1 | CASSLAVRSTDTQYF | TGCGCCAGCAGCTTGGCCGTCAGGAGCACAGATACGCAGTATTTT
NA | NA | 15 | TRBJ2-3 | TRBV7-3 | CASSRNPGRGDTQYF | TGTGCCAGCAGCCGGAACCCAGGTCGGGGGGATACGCAGTATTTT
NA | TRBD1 | 15 | TRBJ2-3 | TRBV5-1 | CASSLGDREADTQYF | TGCGCCAGCAGCTTGGGGGACAGGGAAGCAGATACGCAGTATTTT
NA | NA | 13 | TRBJ2-6 | TRBV7-2 | CASGPSGANVLTF | TGTGCCAGCGGGCCCTCTGGGGCCAACGTCCTGACTTTC
NA | NA | 14 | TRBJ2-5 | TRBV6-1 | CASSELDSQETQYF | TGTGCCAGCAGTGAACTTGACAGCCAAGAGACCCAGTACTTC
few | NA | 14 | TRBJ1-4 | TRBV10-3 | CAISDGLDNEKLFF | TGTGCCATCAGTGATGGCCTCGATAATGAAAAACTGTTTTTT
NA | NA | 12 | TRBJ2-5 | TRBV9 | CASSGVQETQYF | TGTGCCAGCAGCGGAGTTCAAGAGACCCAGTACTTC
NA | NA | 18 | TRBJ2-2 | TRBV5-1 | CASSLGSSGFLNTGELFF | TGCGCCAGCAGCTTGGGGTCATCGGGGTTCTTGAACACCGGGGAGCTGTTTTTT
once | TRBD1 | 17 | TRBJ1-5 | TRBV7-2 | CASSATGGGLYNQPQHF | TGTGCCAGCAGCGCGACAGGGGGCGGCCTCTACAATCAGCCCCAGCATTTT
NA | NA | 14 | TRBJ1-1 | TRBV18 | CASSPSSSDTEAFF | TGTGCCAGCTCACCGTCTAGTTCGGACACTGAAGCTTTCTTT
once | NA | 16 | TRBJ1-2 | TRBV30 | CAWSVQDRGRSDGYTF | TGTGCCTGGAGTGTACAGGATAGGGGAAGGAGTGATGGCTACACCTTC
NA | NA | 16 | TRBJ1-5 | TRBV7-9 | CASSLARGNSNQPQHF | TGTGCCAGCAGCTTAGCGCGCGGAAATAGCAATCAGCCCCAGCATTTT
NA | TRBD1 | 16 | TRBJ2-7 | TRBV6-5 | CASSYFPSQGINEQYF | TGTGCCAGCAGTTACTTTCCCTCACAGGGGATCAACGAGCAGTACTTC
NA | TRBD1 | 16 | TRBJ2-1 | TRBV7-9 | CASSKNRGTIDNEQFF | TGTGCCAGCAGCAAAAACAGGGGGACGATCGACAATGAGCAGTTCTTC
NA | TRBD2 | 14 | TRBJ2-7 | TRBV2 | CASSVGLAAYEQYF | TGTGCCAGCAGCGTGGGACTAGCGGCCTACGAGCAGTACTTC
NA | NA | 14 | TRBJ2-6 | TRBV2 | CASSDRSGANVLTF | TGTGCCAGCAGTGACCGCTCTGGGGCCAACGTCCTGACTTTC
NA | TRBD2 | 19 | TRBJ2-2 | TRBV4-3 | CASSLSLLAGGPSTGELFF | TGCGCCAGCAGCCTCAGTCTTCTAGCGGGGGGGCCTTCCACCGGGGAGCTGTTTTTT
NA | TRBD1 | 16 | TRBJ1-1 | TRBV10-3 | CAISSGTGIMNTEAFF | TGTGCCATCAGCTCAGGGACAGGGATCATGAACACTGAAGCTTTCTTT
NA | NA | 15 | TRBJ2-3 | TRBV7-3 | CASSLTEGMADTQYF | TGTGCCAGCAGCTTAACGGAGGGGATGGCAGATACGCAGTATTTT
NA | NA | 13 | TRBJ1-6 | TRBV4-1 | CASSQEPVFPLHF | TGCGCCAGCAGCCAAGAACCAGTCTTTCCCCTCCACTTT
NA | TRBD1 | 14 | TRBJ1-1 | TRBV4-3 | CASTLGQGGTEAFF | TGCGCCAGCACCCTAGGACAGGGGGGCACTGAAGCTTTCTTT
NA | NA | 15 | TRBJ2-5 | TRBV5-4 | CASSGTTREQETQYF | TGTGCCAGCAGCGGAACCACTAGGGAACAAGAGACCCAGTACTTC
NA | TRBD2 | 20 | TRBJ2-3 | TRBV28 | CASSLEDMRGTLTSTDTQYF | TGTGCCAGCAGTTTAGAGGACATGCGGGGGACCCTGACAAGTACAGATACGCAGTATTTT